Below, 25 T cell receptor beta chains from the same sample are listed, as sequenced in a study of monozygotic twins with inflammatory bowel disease. Following a re-call of the 5' RACE reads, TCRdb has one entry per CDR3 protein and lacks DNA. This sample's table reports some 83,000 distinct CDR3 sequences. Source material: blood. These receptors were taken from a human donor with ulcerative colitis or Crohn's disease, or a healthy co-twin of an affected twin (not recorded which).

V usage is TRBV7-8 and J usage is TRBJ1-1. The CDR3 loop spans 15 amino acids. Germline lookup yields CDR1 SGHVS and CDR2 FQNEAQ. The chain's CDR3 is CASSLVWGLNTEAFF.

The chain is built from TRBV16 and TRBJ1-1; TCRdb reports TRBD1, a call that lacks DNA to check it against. The CDR3 runs 16 residues. Germline CDR1 reads KGHSY; CDR2 reads FQNENV. CDR3 sequence reads: CASGHRNVGQGAGAFF.

The rearrangement joins TRBV3-1 to TRBJ1-3; TCRdb calls TRBD1, which cannot be checked without DNA. Germline CDR1 LGHDT, CDR2 YNNKEL (reference sequence). This CDR3 is built from 15 residues. The CDR3 region is CASSGTTGTGNTIYF.

V and J are TRBV6-1 and TRBJ1-2; TCRdb's assignment of TRBD1 cannot be checked, as there is no DNA. Germline-derived CDR1 and CDR2 are MNHNS and SASEGT. The CDR3 is 16 residues long. The CDR3 region is CASRLGQSGTRSGYTF.

The chain joins TRBV11-2 to TRBJ2-7. The CDR3 length is 14 residues. In germline, CDR1 is SGHAT, CDR2 FQNNGV. CDR3 region: CASSLPNLQYEQYF.

This chain links TRBV7-3 with TRBJ1-1. Germline V gene sequence: CDR1 SGHTA, CDR2 FQGTGA. The CDR3 extends over 14 amino acids. CDR3 protein: CASSLHGMNTEAFF.

The rearrangement links TRBV18 to TRBJ1-6. This CDR3 spans 13 amino acids. Per germline, CDR1 KGHSH and CDR2 LQKENI. The CDR3 here is CASSERELSPLHF.

The rearrangement links TRBV5-1 to TRBJ1-1. The length of the CDR3 is 14 residues. CDR1 is SGHRS, CDR2 YFSETQ, per germline. CDR3 amino acids: CASSLFRGWPEAFF.

The chain combines TRBV15 with TRBJ1-1; the D gene TCRdb calls, TRBD1, cannot be checked with no DNA. The V gene's germline CDR1 is LNHNV and CDR2 YYDKDF (reference sequence). The CDR3 is 15 amino acids. CDR3 sequence: CATSRDEGARGEAFF.

The chain uses TRBV19 and TRBJ1-5; TCRdb proposes TRBD1, but this gene call is untestable without DNA. CDR1 and CDR2 from the germline V gene are LNHDA and SQIVND (reference sequence). This CDR3 has 15 residues. CDR3 residues: CASSAPGTANQPQHF.

The J gene is TRBJ1-3, the V gene TRBV18. The CDR3 covers 15 residues. Germline lookup yields CDR1 KGHSH and CDR2 LQKENI. Here the CDR3 reads CASSPPEFSGNTIYF.

V is TRBV10-3 and J is TRBJ2-3; lacking DNA, the TRBD1 call made by TCRdb goes unchecked. From germline, CDR1 is ENHRY and CDR2 SYGVKD. The length of the CDR3 is 15 residues. The CDR3 reads CAISERDRPTDTQYF.

This chain connects TRBV4-1 to TRBJ2-7; TCRdb picks TRBD1, but there is no DNA to check that call. The CDR3 has 15 residues. CDR1 MGHRA and CDR2 YSYEKL come from the germline V gene. The CDR3 spells CASSQVAGTPYEQYF.

The chain uses TRBV20-1 and TRBJ2-1; without DNA, the TCRdb call of TRBD1 cannot be checked. Germline CDR1 reads DFQATT; CDR2 reads SNEGSKA (reference sequence). The CDR3 has 12 amino acids. The CDR3 spells CSANTGNNEQFF.

The CDR3 region is CASSSSGQRTYEQYF. The chain employs TRBV6-5 and TRBJ2-7; TCRdb's D call, TRBD1, is unchecked because there is no DNA. Germline V gene sequence: CDR1 MNHEY, CDR2 SVGAGI. This CDR3 has 15 residues.

The rearrangement links TRBV2 to TRBJ1-5; absent DNA, TCRdb's TRBD1 call cannot be checked. Germline V gives CDR1 SNHLY, CDR2 FYNNEI. The CDR3 consists of 15 residues. This CDR3 reads CASRRTGLRNQPQHF. The variable domain in full, with the rest retrieved from reference TRBV2 and TRBJ1-5, is EPEVTQTPSHQVTQMGQEVILRCVPISNHLYFYWYRQILGQKVEFLVSFYNNEISEKSEIFDDQFSVERPDGSNFTLKIRSTKLEDSAMYFCASRRTGLRNQPQHFGDGTRLSIL.

This chain connects TRBV29-1 to TRBJ2-5; TCRdb selects TRBD1, and the lack of DNA leaves this call unchecked. CDR1 SQVTM and CDR2 ANQGSEA come from the germline V gene. The CDR3 is made up of 16 amino acids. The CDR3 loop is CSVEDPRLKRGETQYF.

This chain connects TRBV18 to TRBJ2-7; the TRBD1 assignment by TCRdb is unverifiable without DNA. The CDR3 has 14 amino acids. The germline CDR1 and CDR2 sequences are KGHSH and LQKENI. The CDR3 region is CASSSGQASYEQYF.

V gene TRBV20-1 combines with J gene TRBJ2-7; TCRdb lists TRBD1, though no DNA is available to test this call. This CDR3 has 14 amino acids. CDR1 and CDR2 (germline): DFQATT, SNEGSKA (reference sequence). The CDR3: CSARVRGDSYEQYF.

The CDR3: CASSLVRGAANEKLFF. The chain employs TRBV5-1 and TRBJ1-4. This CDR3 contains 16 residues. From germline, CDR1 is SGHRS and CDR2 YFSETQ.

This sequence joins TRBV7-8 and TRBJ1-1. This CDR3 comprises 13 residues. The germline CDR1 and CDR2 sequences are SGHVS and FQNEAQ. CDR3 loop: CGCRPRGNTEAFF.

CDR3 sequence: CASTGQDSNTEAFF. The rearrangement joins TRBV2 to TRBJ1-1; the TRBD1 assignment by TCRdb is unverifiable without DNA. The CDR3 runs to 14 residues. The germline CDR1 and CDR2 sequences are SNHLY and FYNNEI. Combining the CDR3 with reference TRBV2 and TRBJ1-1 gives the whole variable domain EPEVTQTPSHQVTQMGQEVILRCVPISNHLYFYWYRQILGQKVEFLVSFYNNEISEKSEIFDDQFSVERPDGSNFTLKIRSTKLEDSAMYFCASTGQDSNTEAFFGQGTRLTVV.

The chain combines TRBV6-5 with TRBJ1-2; the D call from TCRdb, TRBD1, cannot be confirmed without DNA. The V gene's germline CDR1 is MNHEY and CDR2 SVGAGI. The CDR3 is 15 residues long. CDR3: CASSWYREPLYGYTF.

The J gene is TRBJ2-3, the V gene TRBV5-1. Germline assignment: CDR1 SGHRS and CDR2 YFSETQ. CDR3 size: 15 residues. This CDR3 is CASSWGGQGEDTQYF.

V is TRBV6-5 and J is TRBJ1-1; TCRdb's assignment of TRBD1 cannot be checked, as there is no DNA. Germline V CDR1 and CDR2: MNHEY, SVGAGI. CDR3 size: 14 residues. This CDR3 reads CASSYSDRVGIAFF.